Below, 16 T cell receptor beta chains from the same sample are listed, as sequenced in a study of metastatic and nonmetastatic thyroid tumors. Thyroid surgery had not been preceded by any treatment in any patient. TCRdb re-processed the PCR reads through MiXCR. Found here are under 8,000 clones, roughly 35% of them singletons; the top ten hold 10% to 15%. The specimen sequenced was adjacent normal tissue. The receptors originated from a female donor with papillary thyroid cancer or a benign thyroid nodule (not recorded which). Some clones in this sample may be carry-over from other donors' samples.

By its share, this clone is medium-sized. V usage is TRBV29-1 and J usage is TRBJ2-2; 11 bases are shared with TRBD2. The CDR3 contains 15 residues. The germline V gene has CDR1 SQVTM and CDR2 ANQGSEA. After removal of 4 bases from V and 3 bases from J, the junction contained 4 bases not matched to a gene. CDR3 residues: CSVASSGGYTGELFF. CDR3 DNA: TGCAGCGTTGCATCTAGCGGGGGGTACACCGGGGAGCTGTTTTTT.

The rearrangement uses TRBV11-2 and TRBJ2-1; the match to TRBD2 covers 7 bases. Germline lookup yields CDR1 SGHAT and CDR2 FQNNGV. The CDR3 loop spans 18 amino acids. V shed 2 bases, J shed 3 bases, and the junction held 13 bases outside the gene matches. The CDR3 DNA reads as TGTGCCAGCAGCTTAAATGTAGCGGGCCCAGGGTACTACAATGAGCAGTTCTTC. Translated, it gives CASSLNVAGPGYYNEQFF.

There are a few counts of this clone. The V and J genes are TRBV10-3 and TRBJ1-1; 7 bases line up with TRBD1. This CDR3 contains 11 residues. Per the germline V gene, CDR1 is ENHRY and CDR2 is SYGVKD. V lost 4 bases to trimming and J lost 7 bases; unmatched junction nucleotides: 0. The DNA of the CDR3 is TGTGCCATCAGTGGGGACAGTGAAGCTTTCTTT. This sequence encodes CAISGDSEAFF.

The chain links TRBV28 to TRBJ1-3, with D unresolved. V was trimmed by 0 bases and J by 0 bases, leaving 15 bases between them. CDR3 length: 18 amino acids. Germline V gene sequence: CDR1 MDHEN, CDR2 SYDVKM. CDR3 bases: TGTGCCAGCAGTTTATGGTCAGGTGCCTCCCTCTCTGGAAACACCATATATTTT. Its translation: CASSLWSGASLSGNTIYF.

The CDR3 coding sequence is TGTGCCAGCAGCGACGGGTGGGATGAGCAGTTCTTC. Protein sequence: CASSDGWDEQFF. The V and J genes are TRBV7-9 and TRBJ2-1; the D is unclear. Per germline, CDR1 SEHNR and CDR2 FQNEAQ (reference sequence). The ends were cut back, 5 bases at V and 8 bases at J, with 10 bases in the middle. This CDR3 has 12 residues.

The CDR3 is CASSLSAGLNTEAFF. The CDR3 DNA is TGTGCCAGCAGTTTAAGTGCGGGCCTGAACACTGAAGCTTTCTTT. This chain links TRBV27 with TRBJ1-1; D not certain. The germline V and J ends were trimmed by 2 bases and 0 bases, with 10 bases remaining between them. The germline V gene has CDR1 MNHEY and CDR2 SMNVEV (reference sequence). CDR3 size: 15 residues.

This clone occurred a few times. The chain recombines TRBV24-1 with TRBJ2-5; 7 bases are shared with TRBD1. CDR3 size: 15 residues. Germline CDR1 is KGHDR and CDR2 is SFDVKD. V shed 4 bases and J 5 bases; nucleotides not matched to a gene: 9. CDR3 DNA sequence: TGTGCCACCAGTGAAGGGGGACAGTTGGGGGAGACCCAGTACTTC. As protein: CATSEGGQLGETQYF.

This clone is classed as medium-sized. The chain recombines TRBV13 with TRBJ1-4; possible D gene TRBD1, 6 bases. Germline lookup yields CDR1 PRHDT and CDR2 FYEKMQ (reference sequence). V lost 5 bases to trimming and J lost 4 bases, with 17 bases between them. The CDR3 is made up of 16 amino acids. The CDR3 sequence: CASSSTQGLHNEKLFF. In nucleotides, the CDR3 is TGTGCCAGCAGCAGCACTCAGGGGCTTCATAATGAAAAACTGTTTTTT.

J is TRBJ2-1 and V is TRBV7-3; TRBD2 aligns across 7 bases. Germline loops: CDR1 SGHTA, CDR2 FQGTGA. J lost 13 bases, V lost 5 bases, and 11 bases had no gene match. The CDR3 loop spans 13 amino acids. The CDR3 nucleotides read TGTGCCAGCAGCCCTGGGGGGGAACGGACCCAGTTCTTC. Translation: CASSPGGERTQFF.

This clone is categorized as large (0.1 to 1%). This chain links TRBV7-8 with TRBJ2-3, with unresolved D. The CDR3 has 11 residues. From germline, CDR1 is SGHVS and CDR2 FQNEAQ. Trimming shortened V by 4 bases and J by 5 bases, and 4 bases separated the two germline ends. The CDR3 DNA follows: TGTGCCAGCAGCTCACAAGATACGCAGTATTTT. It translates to CASSSQDTQYF.

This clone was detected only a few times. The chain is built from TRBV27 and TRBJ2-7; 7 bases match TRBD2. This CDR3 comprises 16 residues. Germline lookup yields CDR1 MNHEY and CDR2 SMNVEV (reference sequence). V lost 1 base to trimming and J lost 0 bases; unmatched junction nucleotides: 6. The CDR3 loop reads CASSLYGGYSSYEQYF. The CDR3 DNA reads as TGTGCCAGCAGTTTATACGGGGGGTACAGCTCCTACGAGCAGTACTTC.

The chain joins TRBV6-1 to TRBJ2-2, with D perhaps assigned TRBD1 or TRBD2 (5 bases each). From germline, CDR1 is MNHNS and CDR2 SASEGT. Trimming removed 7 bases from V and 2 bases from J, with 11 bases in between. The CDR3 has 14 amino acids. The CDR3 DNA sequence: TGTGCCAGCAACCGGGACCCAAACACCGGGGAGCTGTTTTTT. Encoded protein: CASNRDPNTGELFF.

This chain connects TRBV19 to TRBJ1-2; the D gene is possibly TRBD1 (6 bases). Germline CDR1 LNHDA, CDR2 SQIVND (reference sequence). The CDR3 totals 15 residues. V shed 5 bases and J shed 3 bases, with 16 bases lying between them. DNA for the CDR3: TGTGCCAGTAGTCCGCCGTTAGGGGGGGACTATGGCTACACCTTC. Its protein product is CASSPPLGGDYGYTF.

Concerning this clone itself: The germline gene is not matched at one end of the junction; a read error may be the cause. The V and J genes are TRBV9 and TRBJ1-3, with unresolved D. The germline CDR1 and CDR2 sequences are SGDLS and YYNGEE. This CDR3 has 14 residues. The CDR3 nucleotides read TGTGCCATCAGCGTAGATTGGGCTGGAAACACCATATATTTT. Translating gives CAISVDWAGNTIYF.

The CDR3 spells CASSYSDPINRVSTEAFF. The CDR3 nucleotides read TGTGCCAGCAGTTACTCGGACCCGATTAACAGGGTCTCCACTGAAGCTTTCTTT. V and J are TRBV6-6 and TRBJ1-1; TRBD1 is a possible D gene (6 bases). Germline V lookup: CDR1 MNHNY, CDR2 SVGAGI (reference sequence). Trimming took 0 bases from V and 4 from J, leaving 21 bases between them. The CDR3 spans 18 residues.

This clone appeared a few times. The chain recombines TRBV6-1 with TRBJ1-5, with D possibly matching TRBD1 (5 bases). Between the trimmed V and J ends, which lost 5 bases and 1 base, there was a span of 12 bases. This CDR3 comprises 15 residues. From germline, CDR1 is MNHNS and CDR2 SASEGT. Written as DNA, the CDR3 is TGTGCCAGCAGTAAGACAGTTGCAAGCAATCAGCCCCAGCATTTT. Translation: CASSKTVASNQPQHF.